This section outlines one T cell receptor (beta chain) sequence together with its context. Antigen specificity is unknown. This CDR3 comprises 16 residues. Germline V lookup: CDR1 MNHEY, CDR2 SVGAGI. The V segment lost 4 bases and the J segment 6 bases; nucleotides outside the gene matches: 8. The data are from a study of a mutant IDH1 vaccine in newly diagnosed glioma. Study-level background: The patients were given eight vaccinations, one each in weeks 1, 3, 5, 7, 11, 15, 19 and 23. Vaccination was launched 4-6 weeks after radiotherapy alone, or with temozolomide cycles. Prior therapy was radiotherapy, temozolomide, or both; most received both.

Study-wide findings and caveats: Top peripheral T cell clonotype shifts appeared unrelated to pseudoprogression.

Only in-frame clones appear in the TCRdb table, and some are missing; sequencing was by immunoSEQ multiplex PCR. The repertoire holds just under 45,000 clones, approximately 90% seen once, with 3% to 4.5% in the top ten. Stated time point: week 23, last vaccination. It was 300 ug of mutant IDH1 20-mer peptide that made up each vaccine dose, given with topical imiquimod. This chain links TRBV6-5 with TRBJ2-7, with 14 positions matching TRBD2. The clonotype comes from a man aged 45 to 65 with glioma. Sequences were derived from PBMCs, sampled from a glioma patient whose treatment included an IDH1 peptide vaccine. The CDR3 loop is CASSSSGTSGSSEQYF. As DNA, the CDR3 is TGTGCCAGCAGTTCCTCCGGGACTAGCGGGAGCAGCGAGCAGTACTTC.